This paragraph covers one TCR beta chain sequence. The data were taken from a study of cytomegalovirus exposure and HLA in healthy donors. With 60 Vbeta and 13 Jbeta primers, the PCR was carried out. The protocol was immunoSEQ multiplex PCR, while the TCRdb copy is restricted to in-frame clones and leaves out a portion. The sample shows tens of thousands of clones, less than 70% of them seen only once. Trimming took 9 bases from V and 6 from J, leaving 6 bases between them. This CDR3 comprises 10 residues. The TCR sequence derives from a man between 50 and 59 years old in good health and CMV-seropositive. The sequencing input was PBMCs. This chain connects TRBV6-7 to TRBJ1-5; no definite D call. TRBV6-7 is an ORF, with its function uncertain. Here the CDR3 reads CASPVQPQHF. The CDR3 DNA reads TGTGCCAGTCCAGTTCAGCCCCAGCATTTT.